This T cell receptor (beta chain) was identified in a study of blood T cells in healthy people across ages (dated by TCRdb to about 2015). In terms of the full investigation: Template switching captured roughly one uniquely barcoded TCR beta cDNA molecule per two T cells in model experiments. The study measured age-related changes in TCR beta repertoire diversity using deep sequencing normalized with unique cDNA molecular identifiers. The donors were divided into four age groups: young (average around 17 years), middle-aged (approximately 39), aged (approximately 59) and long-lived (roughly 82). To avoid experimental bias, donors of different ages were randomly spread across the sequencing lanes. Two additional independent replicas of 1 million unique cDNA reads from the same blood draw were analyzed for two donors (one aged 18 to 30 and one aged 80 or older). Summary of the overall study and its limitations: Conclusive comparison of naive and antigen-experienced compartments was prevented by the profiling of bulk unsorted PBMCs. Estimates of total diversity based on one million sequenced T cells were regarded as lower bounds and as underestimates. Observed TCR beta diversity per million T cells fell roughly linearly with age, and a significant reduction was already apparent by age around 36. Because donor CMV infection status was unknown, age-related changes in expanded clonotypes were potentially confounded. Compared with the aged group, more naive CD4+ T cells, fewer expanded clones and increased TCR diversity were shown by the long-lived group, suggesting age selection. A strong correlation was found between observed TCR beta diversity and the percentage of naive T cells measured by flow cytometry.

From V the trimming removes 5 bases and from J it removes 9 bases, while the gene matches leave 6 bases of the junction unaccounted for. The CDR3 goes from the cysteine to the phenylalanine over 13 residues. Solely the CDR3 DNA is kept, with 39 bases framed from the first base. Systemically healthy Caucasian individuals from Russia, 35 to 50 in total and aged about 6 to 100 years, were included as donors. Around 10 milliliters of peripheral blood were collected from each donor into EDTA-treated Vacutainer tubes. PBMCs were isolated by Ficoll-Paque density-gradient centrifugation, with at least 7 million obtained per sample. Total RNA was extracted from PBMCs with Trizol reagent, with at least 5.5 micrograms obtained per sample. Naive CD45RAhigh/CD27high T cell percentages were measured by flow cytometry on a PBMC aliquot from every donor. This clonotype was seen only a few times. Its recognized antigen is unknown. Qualities for individual bases were not recorded, and no much larger clone is one base off.

The library was prepared using 5' RACE. TCRdb records Illumina HiSeq 2500 as the sequencer. The second PCR ran for about 7 to 11 cycles and used a J-beta primer mix along with a sample-barcoded 5' primer. A template-switch 5' adaptor carrying 12 random nucleotides introduced a unique molecular identifier onto each TCR beta cDNA molecule. Each sample yielded at least 2.5 million CDR3-containing paired-end reads. All of the RNA was converted into first-strand cDNA using the Mint cDNA synthesis kit, with a TRBC-specific oligonucleotide serving as the primer. Following uracil-DNA glycosylase treatment, all cDNA underwent a first 18-cycle PCR with the universal primers M1SS and BC2_uni_R. The paper's processing steps were these. Each sample was normalized by randomly selecting 1 million high-quality reads, each carrying a distinct molecular identifier. Instead of being binned into consensus sequences, reads that shared molecular identifiers were thrown out. MiTCR, set to a Q25 quality threshold and the strictest error-elimination algorithm, was used for CDR3 identification, clonotype clustering and error correction. A nonparametric unseen species model with Euler transformation was used to estimate a lower bound on total TCR beta diversity. Using fastp at Q25 and MiXCR, TCRdb reprocessed the public reads and kept productive beta chains. Rows are unified per CDR3 protein, each entry keeping the most common DNA and genes. TCRdb, not the authors, supplied the V and J calls. The sample includes some 640,000 distinct CDR3 sequences, with about 30% observed a single time. Around a sixth of the sample rests with the top ten.

The sequence derives from a woman older than 75 in good health. The rearranged chain carries TRBV12-3 or TRBV12-4 and TRBJ1-5; 8 bases in the junction line up with TRBD1. The source material was blood. CDR3 reads: CASSDRGQGPQHF. The base sequence is TGTGCCAGCAGTGACAGGGGTCAGGGGCCCCAGCATTTT.